This T cell receptor (beta chain) was captured by sequencing in a study of OX40 agonist ivuxolimab in advanced cancers. The study's findings and limits: At 0.1 to 3.0 mg/kg and by week 6, clonal expansion occurred in CD4+ and CD8+ blood T cells. Low clonal expansion, among the lowest seen, marked partial responders at 0.1-3.0 mg/kg.

The assay was immunoSEQ multiplex PCR, and TCRdb's table has in-frame clones only and misses some. The sample contains around 50,000 clones, around 89% of which appear only once. Trimming shortened V by 6 bases and J by 1 base, and 6 bases separated the two germline ends. There are 12 residues in the CDR3. Germline CDR1 MNHEY, CDR2 SMNVEV (reference sequence). As regards this clone: Its antigen is not identified. The same CDR3 is also encoded by other DNA sequences in this sample.

Systemic immunosuppression or autoimmune disease history was grounds to exclude patients. The chain employs TRBV27 and TRBJ1-1, with unresolved D. The receptor was derived from an adult with an advanced solid tumor such as melanoma, head and neck, liver or kidney cancer. The sample was CD4+ or CD8+ T cells sorted from blood, taken in a trial of the OX40 agonist ivuxolimab. In DNA, the CDR3 is TGTGCCAGCAGGACGGGGAACACTGAAGCTTTCTTT. It yields the protein CASRTGNTEAFF.